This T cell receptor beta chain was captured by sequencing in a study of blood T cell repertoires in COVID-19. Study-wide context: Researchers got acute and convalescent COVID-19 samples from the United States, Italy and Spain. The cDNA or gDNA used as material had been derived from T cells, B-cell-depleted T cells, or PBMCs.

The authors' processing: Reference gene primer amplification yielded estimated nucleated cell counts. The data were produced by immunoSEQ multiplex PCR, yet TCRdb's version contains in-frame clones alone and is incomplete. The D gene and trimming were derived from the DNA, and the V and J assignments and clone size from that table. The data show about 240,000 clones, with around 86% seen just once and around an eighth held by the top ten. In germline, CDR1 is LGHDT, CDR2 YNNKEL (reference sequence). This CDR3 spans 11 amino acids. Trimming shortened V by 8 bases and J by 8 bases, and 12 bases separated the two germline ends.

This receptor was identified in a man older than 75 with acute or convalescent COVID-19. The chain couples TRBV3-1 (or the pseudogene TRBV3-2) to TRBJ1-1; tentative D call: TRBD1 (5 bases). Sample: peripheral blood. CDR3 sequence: CASAGVSEAFF. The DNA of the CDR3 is TGTGCCAGCGCGGGGGTTTCGGAAGCTTTCTTT.